The rows below give T cell receptor beta chains drawn from one sample of a study of cytomegalovirus exposure and HLA in healthy donors. Sequencing used immunoSEQ multiplex PCR; TCRdb keeps in-frame clones, though not all of them. The data contain about 140,000 clones, approximately 82% of them singletons. The sequencing input was PBMCs. The receptors come from a young man in good health and CMV-seropositive. The CDR3 runs from the conserved cysteine through the conserved F or W. A D gene is named only where the DNA matches it firmly. For some rows the clone size is stated as once, few or many, or as a class when expanded; others skip it.

v_gene	j_gene	abundance	d_gene	CDR3nt	CDR3aa
TRBV5-1	TRBJ2-7	.	TRBD2	TGCGCCAGCAGCTTGGGGCCTCGGGGGGGAAGCTCCTACGAGCAGTACTTC	CASSLGPRGGSSYEQYF
TRBV6-1	TRBJ1-2	.	.	TGTGCCAGCAGACAGAACTATGGCTACACCTTC	CASRQNYGYTF
TRBV2	TRBJ2-3	.	TRBD1	TGTGCCAGCAGTGGGGGACAGAGCACAGATACGCAGTATTTT	CASSGGQSTDTQYF
TRBV6-5	TRBJ1-3	few	.	TGTGCCAGCAGGGTGGGACTGAGCTCTGGAAACACCATATATTTT	CASRVGLSSGNTIYF
TRBV6-5	TRBJ1-5	.	.	TGTGCCAGCAGTTCAGATAGCAATCAGCCCCAGCATTTT	CASSSDSNQPQHF
TRBV6-5	TRBJ2-6	.	TRBD2	TGTGCCAGCCGGGAGGTTTCTGGGGCCAACGTCCTGACTTTC	CASREVSGANVLTF
TRBV27	TRBJ1-1	.	.	TGTGCCAGCAGGGCACAGGGCTGGACTGAAGCTTTCTTT	CASRAQGWTEAFF
TRBV4-2	TRBJ2-5	.	TRBD2	TGTGCCAGCAGCATTGGGACTAGCGGGGGGGGGACCCAGTACTTC	CASSIGTSGGGTQYF
TRBV2	TRBJ2-7	.	TRBD2	TGTGCCAGCAGTCGCCTAGCGGGAGGGGAGGAGCAGTACTTC	CASSRLAGGEEQYF
TRBV5-4	TRBJ2-3	.	TRBD2	TGTGCCAGCAGACTAGCGGGAGGGCCAGATACGCAGTATTTT	CASRLAGGPDTQYF
TRBV6-5	TRBJ1-1	few	TRBD1	TGTGCCAGCAGTTACCGACAGGGTACTGAAGCTTTCTTT	CASSYRQGTEAFF
TRBV28	TRBJ2-7	.	TRBD2	TGTGCCAGCAGACCCTCCGGGACTAGCGGGAGCTCCTACGAGCAGTACTTC	CASRPSGTSGSSYEQYF
TRBV7-8	TRBJ1-4	.	TRBD1	TGTGCCAGCAGCTCAACAGGGGGCGCGGGTGAAAAACTGTTTTTT	CASSSTGGAGEKLFF
TRBV28	TRBJ1-5	.	.	TGTGCCATCACACGGGGAGGGCTTGGCAATCAGCCCCAGCATTTT	CAITRGGLGNQPQHF
TRBV19	TRBJ2-1	.	TRBD1	TGTGCCAGTACTACAGGGGGTCTCAACAATGAGCAGTTCTTC	CASTTGGLNNEQFF
TRBV6-6	TRBJ1-3	.	.	TGTGCCAGCAGTTATTCAGGGTTGCTTGGAAACACCATATATTTT	CASSYSGLLGNTIYF
TRBV5-1	TRBJ2-5	.	.	TGCGCCAGCAGCTTGGCCTGGGGGGACCAAGAGACCCAGTACTTC	CASSLAWGDQETQYF
TRBV7-9	TRBJ2-6	.	TRBD2	TGTGCCAGCAGCTTCGGGACTAGGAGGTTCTCTGGGGCCAACGTCCTGACTTTC	CASSFGTRRFSGANVLTF
TRBV15	TRBJ2-4	.	TRBD2	TGTGCCACCAGCAGGGAGCCGCGCGGGACTACCATATCGGTCAAAAACATTCAGTACTTC	CATSREPRGTTISVKNIQYF
TRBV19	TRBJ2-1	.	TRBD2	TGTGCCAGTAGTATAGTTCTCCCAGCGGGGGGGCCGCACAATGAGCAGTTCTTC	CASSIVLPAGGPHNEQFF
TRBV25-1	TRBJ1-4	.	.	TGTGCCAGCAGTGCCCGAGTTGGGGCGTGGGAAAAACTGTTTTTT	CASSARVGAWEKLFF
TRBV9	TRBJ2-3	.	.	TGTGCCAGCAGCGGAAGCACCAACACAGATACGCAGTATTTT	CASSGSTNTDTQYF
TRBV7-3	TRBJ2-1	.	.	TGTGCCAGCAGCCAAACCCAGTACAATGAGCAGTTCTTC	CASSQTQYNEQFF
TRBV7-9	TRBJ1-3	few	.	TGTGCCAGCAACCGTTTCAGGGAGGACTCTGGAAACACCATATATTTT	CASNRFREDSGNTIYF
TRBV13	TRBJ2-1	.	.	TGTGCCAGCAGCTCGTGGAGACAGAATGAGCAGTTCTTC	CASSSWRQNEQFF
TRBV25-1	TRBJ2-1	.	TRBD1	TGTGCCAGCTCCCGACAGGGTAATGAGCAGTTCTTC	CASSRQGNEQFF
TRBV28	TRBJ1-1	.	TRBD1	TGTGCCAGCAAGTTAGGACAGGGCTACACTGAAGCTTTCTTT	CASKLGQGYTEAFF
TRBV5-5	TRBJ2-7	.	TRBD2	TGTGCCAGCAGTTTCACCGAGGTGGGCGGGGGCTCCTACGAGCAGTACTTC	CASSFTEVGGGSYEQYF
TRBV5-6	TRBJ2-3	.	TRBD2	TGTGCCAGCAGCTTTCTAGCGGGAGATTACACAGATACGCAGTATTTT	CASSFLAGDYTDTQYF
TRBV7-6	TRBJ2-5	once	.	TGTGCCAGCAGCTTAGATCCGGGAGAGCAAGAGACCCAGTACTTC	CASSLDPGEQETQYF
TRBV2	TRBJ1-2	few	.	TGTGCCAGCAGTCCGATTGGAGCTAACTATGGCTACACCTTC	CASSPIGANYGYTF
TRBV4-2	TRBJ2-3	.	TRBD2	TGTGCCAGCAGCCAAGGACTCTCGGGGGGGTCGAATACGCAGTATTTT	CASSQGLSGGSNTQYF